The 28 T cell receptor beta chains below were found in one sample sequenced in a study of blood T cell repertoires in COVID-19. Sequenced by immunoSEQ multiplex PCR; TCRdb stores in-frame clones only, minus some. Found here are some 320,000 clones, about nine tenths of them singletons; the top ten hold 11%. Sequenced input: peripheral blood. These receptors came from a woman aged 25 to 39 with COVID-19, enrolled during active disease.

The CDR3 nucleotides read TGTGCCAGCAGTTCTAGAGATCAGCCCCAGCATTTT. Encoded protein: CASSSRDQPQHF. V gene TRBV6-5 combines with J gene TRBJ1-5; D gene uncertain. CDR3 size: 12 residues. Trimming removed 4 bases at V and 5 bases at J, with 6 bases between. Germline V gene lookup returns CDR1 MNHEY and CDR2 SVGAGI.

The V call is TRBV4-1, the J call TRBJ2-5, with 12 bases lining up with TRBD1. Germline V CDR1 and CDR2: MGHRA, YSYEKL. The CDR3 covers 15 residues. The V gene end was trimmed by 3 bases and the J gene end by 1 base; junction bases not matched to a gene: 0. CDR3: CASSQGQGAQETQYF. The DNA for the CDR3 is TGCGCCAGCAGCCAGGGACAGGGGGCCCAAGAGACCCAGTACTTC.

This rearrangement joins TRBV6-6 to TRBJ1-3, with 12 bases lining up with TRBD1. The germline CDR1 and CDR2 sequences are MNHNY and SVGAGI (reference sequence). The ends lost 6 bases at V and 7 bases at J; junction bases unmatched: 4. This CDR3 is 14 amino acids long. This CDR3 reads CASRGTGGRNTIYF. For the CDR3, the DNA is TGTGCCAGCAGGGGGACAGGGGGCCGGAACACCATATATTTT.

There are a few counts of this clone. The CDR3 region has the DNA TGTGCCTGGAGTGTGACAGGGGCCCACAATGAGCAGTTCTTC. Residues: CAWSVTGAHNEQFF. The J gene is TRBJ2-1, the V gene TRBV30; 8 bases fit TRBD1. Germline CDR1 GTSNPN, CDR2 SVGIG (reference sequence). The trim removed 0 bases at V and 5 bases at J, leaving 3 bases unmatched. The CDR3 is 14 amino acids.

The chain is built from TRBV2 and TRBJ2-7; 8 bases map to TRBD1. CDR3 length: 13 amino acids. CDR1 and CDR2 (germline): SNHLY, FYNNEI. V gave up 6 bases and J gave up 3 bases; unmatched junction bases: 4. The CDR3 bases are TGTGCCAGCAGAGGGGACAGGCTCTACGAGCAGTACTTC. Residues: CASRGDRLYEQYF.

The chain recombines TRBV27 with TRBJ2-5; tentatively, D is TRBD1 (5 bases). The V gene's germline CDR1 is MNHEY and CDR2 SMNVEV (reference sequence). V was pared by 4 bases and J by 1 base, with 16 bases between. CDR3 length equals 16 residues. The CDR3 region has the DNA TGTGCCAGCAGTTCCCTTGGCAGGGTAACCCAAGAGACCCAGTACTTC. It translates to CASSSLGRVTQETQYF.

This chain connects TRBV6-6 to TRBJ2-7, with 7 bases matching TRBD1. The CDR3 is made up of 12 amino acids. V dropped 6 bases and J dropped 7; count of bases not matched to a gene: 6. In germline, CDR1 is MNHNY, CDR2 SVGAGI (reference sequence). CDR3: CASSHRGGEQYF. As DNA, the CDR3 is TGTGCCAGCAGCCACAGGGGTGGAGAGCAGTACTTC.

In its sample, this clone was seen once. The chain is built from TRBV6-5 and TRBJ2-5, with 7 bases identical to TRBD1. The length of the CDR3 is 15 residues. With V trimmed by 6 bases and J by 7 bases, 14 bases remained unmatched. Per germline, CDR1 MNHEY and CDR2 SVGAGI. CDR3 nucleotide sequence: TGTGCCAGCAGCCTCAGACAGGGCCTATCGAGGACCCAGTACTTC. Protein sequence: CASSLRQGLSRTQYF.

This clone was recorded only once. The chain combines TRBV3-1 (or the pseudogene TRBV3-2) with TRBJ2-3; D is undetermined. CDR3 size: 14 residues. The ends were cut back, 1 base at V and 4 bases at J, with 9 bases in the middle. From germline, CDR1 is LGHDT and CDR2 YNNKEL (reference sequence). In DNA form, the CDR3 reads TGTGCCAGCAGCCAAGTAGTTGCTGCAGATACGCAGTATTTT. The encoded protein is CASSQVVAADTQYF.

The rearrangement uses TRBV11-3 and TRBJ2-7; D is ambiguous. Germline-derived CDR1 and CDR2 are SGHNT and YENEEA. V dropped 0 bases and J dropped 2 bases, with 8 bases sitting between them. There are 14 residues in the CDR3. The CDR3 DNA follows: TGTGCCAGCAGCTTAGATCGCCAGACCTACGAGCAGTACTTC. Its protein is CASSLDRQTYEQYF.

This clone was seen a single time. This chain links TRBV19 with TRBJ1-1; D possibly corresponds to TRBD1 (6 bases). This CDR3 is built from 15 residues. CDR1 is LNHDA, CDR2 SQIVND, per germline (reference sequence). With 6 bases removed from V and 1 base from J, the gap between germline ends came to 15 bases. The CDR3 DNA reads TGTGCCAGTAGAGCGGGACACCCGACGAACACTGAAGCTTTCTTT. Translating gives CASRAGHPTNTEAFF.

Here the CDR3 DNA reads TGTGCCATCACCTCCGGGACAGGCCGTCACATTTCTGGAAACACCATATATTTT. Residues: CAITSGTGRHISGNTIYF. The chain joins TRBV10-3 to TRBJ1-3; 8 bases are a match to TRBD1. CDR3 length equals 18 residues. The V gene's germline CDR1 is ENHRY and CDR2 SYGVKD. V was pared by 7 bases and J by 1 base, with 15 bases of the junction left unmatched.

V is TRBV10-3 and J is TRBJ1-3; 7 bases map to TRBD1. CDR1 is ENHRY and CDR2 is SYGVKD in the germline V gene. Trimming at V came to 6 bases and at J to 2 bases, leaving 4 bases not matched to a gene. CDR3 length equals 14 residues. For the CDR3, the DNA is TGTGCCATCAGCCCGACAGGGACTGGAAACACCATATATTTT. Translation: CAISPTGTGNTIYF.

The chain employs TRBV11-2 and TRBJ1-4; perhaps TRBD1 as D (5 bases). Germline values: CDR1 SGHAT, CDR2 FQNNGV. V lost 5 bases, J lost 8 bases, and 21 bases lay in between. CDR3 size: 16 residues. CDR3 DNA: TGTGCCAGCAGCCCTTCTGGGGCAGGGTTCGGCGAAAAACTGTTTTTT. Protein product: CASSPSGAGFGEKLFF. The full variable domain, in which reference TRBV11-2 and TRBJ1-4 provide the parts outside the CDR3, is EAGVAQSPRYKIIEKRQSVAFWCNPISGHATLYWYQQILGQGPKLLIQFQNNGVVDDSQLPKDRFSAERLKGVDSTLKIQPAKLEDSAVYLCASSPSGAGFGEKLFFGSGTQLSVL.

The chain links TRBV5-8 to TRBJ1-3; D unclear. Looked up from germline, CDR1 is SGHTS and CDR2 is YDEGEE. The CDR3 has 16 amino acids. Trimming removed 4 bases at V and 2 bases at J, with 16 bases between. The CDR3 region has the DNA TGTGCCAGCAGCAGAACAAGAGGGTCTACTGGAAACACCATATATTTT. It encodes CASSRTRGSTGNTIYF.

The chain recombines TRBV5-1 with TRBJ2-3, with TRBD2 matching 10 bases. V lost 0 bases and J lost 5; bases outside the gene matches: 9. The CDR3 totals 17 residues. Looked up from germline, CDR1 is SGHRS and CDR2 is YFSETQ. In DNA form, the CDR3 reads TGCGCCAGCAGCTTGGCCCTTAGCGGGGGGTTAGAAGATACGCAGTATTTT. Its protein is CASSLALSGGLEDTQYF.

V is TRBV3-1 (or the pseudogene TRBV3-2) and J is TRBJ2-5; D remains unclear. Trimming removed 3 bases from V and 5 bases from J, with 10 bases in between. Germline V lookup: CDR1 LGHDT, CDR2 YNNKEL (reference sequence). The CDR3 totals 13 residues. Written as DNA, the CDR3 is TGTGCCAGCAGCCAGCTACCCCGGGAGACCCAGTACTTC. Amino acids: CASSQLPRETQYF.

The chain has TRBV5-1 and TRBJ1-6; D not certain. Germline V CDR1 and CDR2: SGHRS, YFSETQ. V was cut by 0 bases and J by 10 bases, with 8 bases left in between. This CDR3 spans 13 amino acids. The CDR3, as DNA: TGCGCCAGCAGCTTGGAACCAAGCTCACCCCTCCACTTT. Its protein product is CASSLEPSSPLHF. The full variable domain, rest sourced from reference TRBV5-1 and TRBJ1-6, is KAGVTQTPRYLIKTRGQQVTLSCSPISGHRSVSWYQQTPGQGLQFLFEYFSETQRNKGNFPGRFSGRQFSNSRSEMNVSTLELGDSALYLCASSLEPSSPLHFGNGTRLTVT.

The V and J genes are TRBV14 and TRBJ2-3; no reliable D call. The CDR3 runs 16 residues. V gave up 0 bases and J gave up 4 bases, with 14 bases separating them. Germline loops: CDR1 SGHDN, CDR2 FVKESK. In DNA, the CDR3 is TGTGCCAGCAGCCAAGAATCCTACTTCGTCCCAGATACGCAGTATTTT. Translating gives CASSQESYFVPDTQYF.

The rearrangement links TRBV6-6 to TRBJ2-1; 9 nucleotides align to TRBD1. The CDR3 sequence is 14 residues long. The V gene end was trimmed by 7 bases and the J gene end by 6 bases; junction bases not matched to a gene: 7. Per the germline V gene, CDR1 is MNHNY and CDR2 is SVGAGI (reference sequence). CDR3 loop: CASIDRGTFNEQFF. The DNA of the CDR3 is TGTGCCAGCATCGACAGGGGGACGTTCAATGAGCAGTTCTTC.

The chain employs TRBV19 and TRBJ2-6, with 9 bases identical to TRBD1. CDR1 and CDR2 (germline): LNHDA, SQIVND (reference sequence). The CDR3 has 16 amino acids. V was clipped by 3 bases and J by 4 bases; unmatched bases: 4. CDR3 in DNA: TGTGCCAGTAGTATGACAGGGGGTACCGGGGCCAACGTCCTGACTTTC. Translating it yields CASSMTGGTGANVLTF.

The chain links TRBV27 to TRBJ2-3; 7 bases agree with TRBD1. Germline V CDR1 and CDR2: MNHEY, SMNVEV (reference sequence). V was clipped by 4 bases and J by 1 base; unmatched bases: 2. The length of the CDR3 is 14 residues. The CDR3 sequence is CASSYQGGTDTQYF. CDR3 sequence (DNA): TGTGCCAGCAGTTATCAGGGGGGCACAGATACGCAGTATTTT.

DNA for the CDR3: TGCGCCAGCAGCTTGGGTGCGGCGACTAGCTCCTACGAGCAGTACTTC. It yields the protein CASSLGAATSSYEQYF. The chain couples TRBV5-1 to TRBJ2-7; tentatively, D is TRBD2 (6 bases). CDR1 is SGHRS, CDR2 YFSETQ, per germline. V lost 0 bases, J lost 0 bases, and 13 bases lay in between. This CDR3 region has 16 residues.

The rearrangement links TRBV6-1 to TRBJ2-2, with 10 bases identical to TRBD2. CDR1 is MNHNS, CDR2 SASEGT, per germline. After removal of 4 bases from V and 1 base from J, the junction contained 6 bases not matched to a gene. CDR3 length equals 17 residues. CDR3 region: CASSGKRGGRNTGELFF. The CDR3 nucleotides read TGTGCCAGCAGTGGGAAGCGGGGGGGCCGGAACACCGGGGAGCTGTTTTTT.

This chain links TRBV7-9 with TRBJ2-1; a weak D match, TRBD2 (6 bases). V lost 1 base and J 8 bases, leaving 15 bases between the germline ends. CDR3 size: 15 residues. CDR1 SEHNR and CDR2 FQNEAQ come from the germline V gene (reference sequence). CDR3 amino acids: CASSLGKGSGDEQFF. CDR3 in DNA: TGTGCCAGCAGCTTAGGGAAGGGTTCGGGGGATGAGCAGTTCTTC.

The CDR3 DNA reads as TGTGCCAGCAGCTTACTTGTGGAGACTGAAGCTTTCTTT. As protein: CASSLLVETEAFF. This chain uses TRBV7-2 with TRBJ1-1; D gene unclear. The CDR3 is 13 amino acids. The V end lost 2 bases, the J end lost 5 bases, and 9 bases lay between the germline ends. Germline loops: CDR1 SGHTA, CDR2 FQGNSA.

J is TRBJ1-6 and V is TRBV18, with a tentative D call TRBD1 (6 bases). The CDR3 is 17 residues long. V lost 3 bases, J lost 0 bases, and 12 bases lay in between. Germline CDR1 reads KGHSH; CDR2 reads LQKENI. The CDR3 reads CASSPGAPSSYNSPLHF. CDR3 DNA: TGTGCCAGCTCACCGGGGGCTCCGAGCTCCTATAATTCACCCCTCCACTTT.

The chain joins TRBV6-4 to TRBJ2-3; 11 bases fit TRBD2. This CDR3 region has 16 residues. In germline, CDR1 is MRHNA, CDR2 SNTAGT. V shed 5 bases and J 6 bases; nucleotides not matched to a gene: 10. As DNA, the CDR3 is TGTGCCAGCAGTCGGCTAGCGGGGGGTGAAGGGGATACGCAGTATTTT. Amino acids: CASSRLAGGEGDTQYF.